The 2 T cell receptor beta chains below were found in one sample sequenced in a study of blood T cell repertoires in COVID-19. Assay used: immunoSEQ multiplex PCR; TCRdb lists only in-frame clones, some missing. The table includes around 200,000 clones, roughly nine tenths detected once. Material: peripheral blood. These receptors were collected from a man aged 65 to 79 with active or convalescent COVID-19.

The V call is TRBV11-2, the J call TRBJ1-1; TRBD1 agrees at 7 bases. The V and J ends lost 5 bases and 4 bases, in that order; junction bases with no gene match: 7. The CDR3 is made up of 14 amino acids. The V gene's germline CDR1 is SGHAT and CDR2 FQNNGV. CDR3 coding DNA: TGTGCCAGCAGCACAAGACAGGGAGGCACTGAAGCTTTCTTT. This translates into CASSTRQGGTEAFF.

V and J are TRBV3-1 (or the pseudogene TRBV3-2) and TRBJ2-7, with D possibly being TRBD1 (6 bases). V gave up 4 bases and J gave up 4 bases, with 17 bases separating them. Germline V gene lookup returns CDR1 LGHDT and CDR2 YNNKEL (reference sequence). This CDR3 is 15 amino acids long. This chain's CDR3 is CASSPGTLPNYEQYF. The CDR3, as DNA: TGTGCCAGCAGCCCCGGGACACTTCCGAATTACGAGCAGTACTTC.